Each of the 2 T cell receptor beta chains below was sequenced from the same sample in a study of regulatory T cells in long-lasting Graves disease. TCR beta libraries were built with iRepertoire HTBI primers and Arm-PCR of CDR3 regions. TCRdb used MiXCR to reprocess the multiplex PCR reads, holding one entry per CDR3 protein. The repertoire holds over 200,000 distinct CDR3 sequences, with 15% to 20% as singletons. Time point indicated: newly diagnosed GD, antithyroid drugs for less than 3 months. The TCR library was prepared using RNA isolated from PBMCs. This same sample was also taken into another study, of T cells in Graves' hyperthyroidism and ophthalmopathy.

The sample here was peripheral blood mononuclear cells (PBMCs), taken at new diagnosis, from a patient treated with antithyroid drugs. The receptors originated from a woman aged 30 to 39 with Graves disease.

The table lists this clonotype with many counts. The genes are TRBV10-3 and TRBJ1-5; 7 bases fit TRBD1. The germline V gene encodes CDR1 ENHRY and CDR2 SYGVKD. Losses at the gene ends were 3 bases for V and 3 bases for J; bases not matched to a gene: 5. The CDR3 contains 15 residues. The CDR3 is CAISEYGTDNQPQHF. The CDR3 nucleotides are TGTGCCATCAGTGAATATGGGACAGACAATCAGCCCCAGCATTTT.

The gene calls are TRBV9 and TRBJ2-5; TRBD1 matches at 7 bases. The length of the CDR3 is 14 residues. CDR1 is SGDLS, CDR2 YYNGEE, per germline. After removal of 4 bases from V and 5 bases from J, the junction contained 8 bases not matched to a gene. CDR3 nucleotides: TGTGCCAGCAGCTTACAGGGGTCCGGGGAGACCCAGTACTTC. This translates into CASSLQGSGETQYF. Full variable domain (outside the CDR3, taken from reference TRBV9 and TRBJ2-5): DSGVTQTPKHLITATGQRVTLRCSPRSGDLSVYWYQQSLDQGLQFLIQYYNGEERAKGNILERFSAQQFPDLHSELNLSSLELGDSALYFCASSLQGSGETQYFGPGTRLLVL.